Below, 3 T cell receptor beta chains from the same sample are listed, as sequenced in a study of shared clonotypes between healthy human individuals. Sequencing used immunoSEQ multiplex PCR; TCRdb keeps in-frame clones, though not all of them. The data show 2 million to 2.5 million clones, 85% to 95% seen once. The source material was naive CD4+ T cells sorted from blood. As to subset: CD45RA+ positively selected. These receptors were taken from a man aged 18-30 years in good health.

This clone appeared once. The CDR3 DNA sequence: TGTGCCAGCTCGCCCGGGGCAGAAGTCTATGGCTACACCTTC. Translation gives CASSPGAEVYGYTF. The V gene is TRBV18, the J gene TRBJ1-2; TRBD1 might be the D (5 bases). This CDR3 is built from 14 residues. Germline loops: CDR1 KGHSH, CDR2 LQKENI. The ends were cut back, 6 bases at V and 4 bases at J, with 15 bases in the middle.

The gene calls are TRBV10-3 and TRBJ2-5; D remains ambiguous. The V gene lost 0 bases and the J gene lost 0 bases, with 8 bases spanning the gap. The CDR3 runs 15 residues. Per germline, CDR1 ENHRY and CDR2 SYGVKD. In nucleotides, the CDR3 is TGTGCCATCAGTGAGTCTGGGCAGAACCAAGAGACCCAGTACTTC. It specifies CAISESGQNQETQYF.

Written as DNA, the CDR3 is TGTGCCAGCAGCAAAGTTAGCGGGGGCGCAGATACGCAGTATTTT. Its translation: CASSKVSGGADTQYF. The chain is built from TRBV5-6 and TRBJ2-3, with 9 nucleotides matching TRBD2. Germline CDR1 reads SGHDT; CDR2 reads YYEEEE. V lost 4 bases, J lost 4 bases, and 7 bases stayed unmatched. This CDR3 is 15 amino acids long.